This T cell receptor (beta chain) was sequenced in a study of graft-versus-host responses after intestinal transplantation (dated by TCRdb to about 2021). Regarding the complete study: Recipients received multivisceral, liver-intestinal, or isolated intestinal transplants. Anti-thymocyte globulin induction was given to all recipients, followed by maintenance tacrolimus and steroids for two to three years. After intestinal transplantation, graft-versus-host and host-versus-graft alloreactive T cell clones in the graft, circulation and bone marrow were tracked using bulk TCR-beta CDR3 sequencing. Alloreactive clones were identified by sequencing pre-transplant mixed lymphocyte reaction products and comparing them with unstimulated pre-transplant donor and recipient T cells. Of the roughly 26 intestinal transplant recipients enrolled in the cohort, one of whom was a retransplant, 3 patients without pretransplant specimens were excluded. Donor T cell macrochimerism was defined as a peak of at least 4% donor T cells among recipient peripheral blood mononuclear cells. Rather than going through the commercial service, samples from a few later patients were sequenced in-house on an Illumina MiSeq and processed with MiXCR.

V loses 2 bases, J loses 4 bases, and the germline ends lie 6 bases apart. Taken from the germline V gene (reference sequence), the CDR1 and CDR2 loops are WNHNN and SYGVQD. Counted from cysteine to phenylalanine, this CDR3 has 13 amino acids. Here the CDR3 DNA is all that survives: 39 bases in frame from base 1. The library was obtained by the immunoSEQ multiplex PCR assay. Adaptive Biotechnologies carried out high-throughput TCR-beta CDR3 sequencing of genomic DNA for most patients. The authors' analysis ran thus. Adaptive's ImmunoSEQ software supplied the TCR sequencing data for roughly 17 patients, while MiXCR and VDJtools were used to process a few other patients. CDR3 nucleotide sequences shared between donor and recipient were removed because their origin could not be assigned. Alloreactive clones required at least 2-fold expansion over unstimulated cells and minimum CFSE-low frequency of 0.002% (template counts) or 0.001% (read counts). Clones detected in sequenced pre-transplant spleen, lymph node, or MLR CFSE-low populations of the donor or recipient were defined as mappable. Cumulative frequency of alloreactive clones was calculated as a percentage of all sequences weighted by copy number. Entries here come from immuneACCESS through TCRdb and include only in-frame sequences with V and J called. Some clones fail to appear in such tables; in the studies checked, an unresolved V gene covers under half of the shortfall, and the cause of the remainder is unknown. V, J and clone size are those of that table, while D and trimming were read from the DNA. Counted in this sample were some 10,000 clones; roughly 71% of them appeared once. The ten largest clones add up to 20% of the sample.

Dithiothreitol, EDTA incubations and collagenase D digestion were used to isolate intraepithelial and lamina propria lymphocytes from graft specimens. Serial intestinal graft biopsy specimens collected up to 600 days after transplant underwent bulk TCR-beta sequencing. Study-level results and caveats: GvH clones were detected in recipient bone marrow, and some appeared earlier in ileal mucosa or blood, consistent with an intestinal mucosal origin. In the allografts of patients with donor T cell macrochimerism, GvH to HvG T cell clonal ratios were high. The relatively low number and heterogeneity of intestinal transplant patients limited the conclusions. Early after transplant, peak levels of circulating GvH clones were associated with declines in HvG clones.

Remarks on this clone: The target of this receptor is not known. Per-base qualities were not stored, and no clone one base away is much larger.

The V and J segments used are TRBV10-1 and TRBJ1-5, with an unclear D gene assignment. This sample comprised ileum tissue, obtained approximately 16 months after intestinal transplantation. This TCR came from a human patient who received an intestinal transplant, so some T cells may come from the graft donor. The DNA is TGCGCCAGCAGTGAGCGGGGTAATCAGCCCCAGCATTTT. The translation is CASSERGNQPQHF.